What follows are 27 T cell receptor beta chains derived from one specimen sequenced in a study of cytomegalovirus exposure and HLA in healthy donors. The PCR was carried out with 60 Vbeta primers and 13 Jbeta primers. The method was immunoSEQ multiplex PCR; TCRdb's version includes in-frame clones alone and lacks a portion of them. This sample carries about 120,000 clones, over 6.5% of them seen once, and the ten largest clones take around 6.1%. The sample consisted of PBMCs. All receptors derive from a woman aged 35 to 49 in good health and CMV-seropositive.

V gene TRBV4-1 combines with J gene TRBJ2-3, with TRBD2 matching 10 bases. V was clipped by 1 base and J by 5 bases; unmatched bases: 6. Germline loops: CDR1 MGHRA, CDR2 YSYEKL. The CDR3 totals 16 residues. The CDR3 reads CASSQVSGGAGDTQYF. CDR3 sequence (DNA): TGCGCCAGCAGCCAAGTCAGCGGGGGGGCGGGAGATACGCAGTATTTT.

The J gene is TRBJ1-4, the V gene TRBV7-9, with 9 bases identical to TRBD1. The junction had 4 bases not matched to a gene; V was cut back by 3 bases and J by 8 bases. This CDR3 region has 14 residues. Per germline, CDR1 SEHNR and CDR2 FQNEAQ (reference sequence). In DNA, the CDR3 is TGTGCCAGCAGCTTGGGGACAGGGTACGAAAAACTGTTTTTT. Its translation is CASSLGTGYEKLFF.

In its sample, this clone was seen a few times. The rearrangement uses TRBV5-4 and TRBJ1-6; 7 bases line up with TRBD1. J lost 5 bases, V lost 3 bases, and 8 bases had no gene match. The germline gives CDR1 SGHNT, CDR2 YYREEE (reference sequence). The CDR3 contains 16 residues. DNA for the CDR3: TGTGCCAGCAGCTCGGGGATACAGGGGAATAATTCACCCCTCCACTTT. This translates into CASSSGIQGNNSPLHF.

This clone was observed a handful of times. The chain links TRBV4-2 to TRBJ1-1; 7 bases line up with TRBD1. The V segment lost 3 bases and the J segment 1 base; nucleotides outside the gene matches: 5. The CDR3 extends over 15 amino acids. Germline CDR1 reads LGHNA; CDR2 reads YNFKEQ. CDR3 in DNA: TGTGCCAGCAGCCATAACAGGGGCTCGAACACTGAAGCTTTCTTT. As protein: CASSHNRGSNTEAFF.

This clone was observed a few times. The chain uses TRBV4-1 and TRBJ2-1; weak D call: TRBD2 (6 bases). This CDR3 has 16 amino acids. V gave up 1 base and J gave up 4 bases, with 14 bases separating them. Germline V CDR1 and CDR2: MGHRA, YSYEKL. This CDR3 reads CASSQVNILAYNEQFF. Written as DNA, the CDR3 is TGCGCCAGCAGCCAAGTTAATATACTAGCTTACAATGAGCAGTTCTTC.

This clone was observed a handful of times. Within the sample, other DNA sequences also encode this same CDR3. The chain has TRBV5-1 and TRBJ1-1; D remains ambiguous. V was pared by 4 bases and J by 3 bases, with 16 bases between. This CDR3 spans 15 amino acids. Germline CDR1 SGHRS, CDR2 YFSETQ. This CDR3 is CASSPVGSADTEAFF. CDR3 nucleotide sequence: TGCGCCAGCAGCCCAGTCGGGTCAGCGGACACTGAAGCTTTCTTT.

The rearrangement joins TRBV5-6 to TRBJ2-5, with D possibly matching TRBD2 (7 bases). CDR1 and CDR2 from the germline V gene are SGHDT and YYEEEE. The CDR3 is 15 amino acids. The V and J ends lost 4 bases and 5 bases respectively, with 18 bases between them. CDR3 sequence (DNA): TGTGCCAGCAGCCAAGTAATACAGGGAGGGGAGACCCAGTACTTC. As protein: CASSQVIQGGETQYF.

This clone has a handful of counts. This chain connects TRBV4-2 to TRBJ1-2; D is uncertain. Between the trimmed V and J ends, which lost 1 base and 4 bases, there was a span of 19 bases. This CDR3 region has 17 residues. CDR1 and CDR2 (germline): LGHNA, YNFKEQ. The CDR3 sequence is CASSQGEGLNIGYGYTF. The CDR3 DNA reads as TGTGCCAGCAGCCAAGGAGAGGGTTTAAACATCGGCTATGGCTACACCTTC.

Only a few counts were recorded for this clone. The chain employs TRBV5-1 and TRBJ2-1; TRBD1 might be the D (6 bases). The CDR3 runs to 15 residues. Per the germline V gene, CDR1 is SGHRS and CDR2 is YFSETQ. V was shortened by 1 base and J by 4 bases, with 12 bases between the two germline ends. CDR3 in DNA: TGCGCCAGCAGCTTGTCCCCGACAGGTTACAATGAGCAGTTCTTC. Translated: CASSLSPTGYNEQFF.

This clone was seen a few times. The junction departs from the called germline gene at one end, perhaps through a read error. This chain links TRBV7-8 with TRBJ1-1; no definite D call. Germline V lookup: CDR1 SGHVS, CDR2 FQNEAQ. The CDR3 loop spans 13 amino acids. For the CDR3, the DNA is TGTGCCAGCGAGCGCACAAGGAACGCTGAAGCTTTCTTT. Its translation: CASERTRNAEAFF. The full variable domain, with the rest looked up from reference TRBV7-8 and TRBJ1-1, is GAGVSQSPRYKVAKRGQDVALRCDPISGHVSLFWYQQALGQGPEFLTYFQNEAQLDKSGLPSDRFFAERPEGSVSTLKIQRTQQEDSAVYLCASERTRNAEAFFGQGTRLTVV.

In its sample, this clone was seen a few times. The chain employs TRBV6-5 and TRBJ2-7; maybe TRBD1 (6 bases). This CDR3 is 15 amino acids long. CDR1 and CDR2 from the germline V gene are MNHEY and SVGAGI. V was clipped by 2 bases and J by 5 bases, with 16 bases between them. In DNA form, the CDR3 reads TGTGCCAGCAGTTACCCAACCCAGGGGCGACACGAGCAGTACTTC. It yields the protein CASSYPTQGRHEQYF.

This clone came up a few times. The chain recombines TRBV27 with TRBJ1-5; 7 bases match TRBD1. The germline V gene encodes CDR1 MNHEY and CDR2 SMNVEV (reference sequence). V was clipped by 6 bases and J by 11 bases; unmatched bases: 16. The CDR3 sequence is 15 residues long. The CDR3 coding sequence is TGTGCCAGCAGACCCCAGCGACAGGGTGACTGGGCCCAGCATTTT. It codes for CASRPQRQGDWAQHF.

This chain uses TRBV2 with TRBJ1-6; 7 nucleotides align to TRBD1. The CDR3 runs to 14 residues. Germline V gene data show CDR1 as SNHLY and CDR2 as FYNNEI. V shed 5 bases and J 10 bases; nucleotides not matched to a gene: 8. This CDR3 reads CASSLPTGQSPLHF. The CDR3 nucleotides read TGTGCCAGCAGTCTCCCGACAGGGCAATCACCCCTCCACTTT.

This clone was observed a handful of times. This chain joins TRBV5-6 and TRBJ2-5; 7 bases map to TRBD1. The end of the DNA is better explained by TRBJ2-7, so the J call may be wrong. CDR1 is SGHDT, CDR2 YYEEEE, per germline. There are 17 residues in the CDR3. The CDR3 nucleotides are TGTGCCAGCAGCTTGGGGGGTCGGACAGGCCGATCCTACGAGCAGTACTTC. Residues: CASSLGGRTGRSYEQYF.

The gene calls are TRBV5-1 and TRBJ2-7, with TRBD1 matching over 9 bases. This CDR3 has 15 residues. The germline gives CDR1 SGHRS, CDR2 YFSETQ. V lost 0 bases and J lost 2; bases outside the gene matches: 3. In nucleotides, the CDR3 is TGCGCCAGCAGCTTGGATACAGGGGGCACCTACGAGCAGTACTTC. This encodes CASSLDTGGTYEQYF.

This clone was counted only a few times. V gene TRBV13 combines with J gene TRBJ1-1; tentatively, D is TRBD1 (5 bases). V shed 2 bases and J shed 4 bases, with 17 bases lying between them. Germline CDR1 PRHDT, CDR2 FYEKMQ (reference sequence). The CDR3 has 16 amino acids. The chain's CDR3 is CASSLREGALGTEAFF. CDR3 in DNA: TGTGCCAGCAGCTTACGCGAAGGGGCGTTGGGCACTGAAGCTTTCTTT.

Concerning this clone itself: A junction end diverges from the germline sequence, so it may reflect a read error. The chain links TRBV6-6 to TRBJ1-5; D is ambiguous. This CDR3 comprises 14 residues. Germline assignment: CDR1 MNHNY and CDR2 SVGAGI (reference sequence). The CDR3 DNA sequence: TGTGCCAGTAGTTACCGGGAATACAATCAGCCCCAGCATTTT. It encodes CASSYREYNQPQHF.

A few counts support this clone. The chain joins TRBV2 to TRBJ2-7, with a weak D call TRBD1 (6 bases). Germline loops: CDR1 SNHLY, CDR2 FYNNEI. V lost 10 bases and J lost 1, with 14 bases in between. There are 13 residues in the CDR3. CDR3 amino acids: CAIDRFRSYEQYF. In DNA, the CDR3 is TGTGCCATCGACAGGTTTCGGTCCTACGAGCAGTACTTC.

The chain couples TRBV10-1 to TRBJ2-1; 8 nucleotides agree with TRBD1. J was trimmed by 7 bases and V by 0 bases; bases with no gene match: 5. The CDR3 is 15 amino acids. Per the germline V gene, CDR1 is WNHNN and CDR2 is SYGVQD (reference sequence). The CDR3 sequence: CASSESRQGANEQFF. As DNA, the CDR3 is TGCGCCAGCAGTGAGTCAAGGCAGGGGGCAAATGAGCAGTTCTTC.

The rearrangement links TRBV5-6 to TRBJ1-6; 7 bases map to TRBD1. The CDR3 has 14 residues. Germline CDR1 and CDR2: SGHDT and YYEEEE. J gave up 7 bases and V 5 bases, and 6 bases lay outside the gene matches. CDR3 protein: CASSSDRANSPLHF. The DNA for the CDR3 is TGTGCCAGCAGTTCTGACAGGGCAAATTCACCCCTCCACTTT.

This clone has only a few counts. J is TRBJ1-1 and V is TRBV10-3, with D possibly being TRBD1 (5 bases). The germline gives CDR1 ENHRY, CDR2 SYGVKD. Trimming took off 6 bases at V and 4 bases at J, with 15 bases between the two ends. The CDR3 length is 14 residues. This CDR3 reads CAIRPQVGATEAFF. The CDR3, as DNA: TGTGCCATCAGACCCCAGGTAGGGGCCACTGAAGCTTTCTTT.

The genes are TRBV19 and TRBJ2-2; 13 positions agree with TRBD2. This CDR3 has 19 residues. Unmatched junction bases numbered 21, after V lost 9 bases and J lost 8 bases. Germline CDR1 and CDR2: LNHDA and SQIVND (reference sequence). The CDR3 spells CASTSPGLPTSGGPGELFF. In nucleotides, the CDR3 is TGTGCCAGCACATCCCCGGGACTCCCGACTAGCGGGGGGCCAGGGGAGCTGTTTTTT.

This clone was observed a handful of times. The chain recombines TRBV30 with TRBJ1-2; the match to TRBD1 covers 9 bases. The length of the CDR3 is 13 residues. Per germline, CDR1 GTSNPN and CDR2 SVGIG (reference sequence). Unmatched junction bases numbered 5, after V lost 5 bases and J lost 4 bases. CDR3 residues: CAWGGTGIYGYTF. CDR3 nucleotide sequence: TGTGCCTGGGGGGGGACAGGGATCTATGGCTACACCTTC.

Here the CDR3 reads CASSLNGGAKGEQFF. The CDR3 DNA sequence: TGTGCCAGCAGCTTAAATGGGGGGGCCAAAGGTGAGCAGTTCTTC. The chain recombines TRBV7-3 with TRBJ2-1, with a weak D call TRBD2 (7 bases). This CDR3 has 15 amino acids. Trimming removed 1 base from V and 9 bases from J, with 16 bases in between. Germline loops: CDR1 SGHTA, CDR2 FQGTGA.

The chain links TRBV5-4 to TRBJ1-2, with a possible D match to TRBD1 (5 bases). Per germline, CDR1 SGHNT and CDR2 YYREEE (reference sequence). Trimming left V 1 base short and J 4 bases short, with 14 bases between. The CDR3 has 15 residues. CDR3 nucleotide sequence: TGTGCCAGCAGCTTGATGGGGGGGGAGAGCTATGGCTACACCTTC. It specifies CASSLMGGESYGYTF. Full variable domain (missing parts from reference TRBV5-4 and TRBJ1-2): ETGVTQSPTHLIKTRGQQVTLRCSSQSGHNTVSWYQQALGQGPQFIFQYYREEENGRGNFPPRFSGLQFPNYSSELNVNALELDDSALYLCASSLMGGESYGYTFGSGTRLTVV.

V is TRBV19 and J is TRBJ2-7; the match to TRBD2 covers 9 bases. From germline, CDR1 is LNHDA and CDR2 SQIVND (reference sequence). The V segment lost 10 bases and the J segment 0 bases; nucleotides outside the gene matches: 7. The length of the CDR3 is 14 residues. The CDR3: CAIGAGGNSYEQYV. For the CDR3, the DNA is TGTGCCATAGGAGCGGGGGGCAACTCCTACGAGCAGTACGTC.

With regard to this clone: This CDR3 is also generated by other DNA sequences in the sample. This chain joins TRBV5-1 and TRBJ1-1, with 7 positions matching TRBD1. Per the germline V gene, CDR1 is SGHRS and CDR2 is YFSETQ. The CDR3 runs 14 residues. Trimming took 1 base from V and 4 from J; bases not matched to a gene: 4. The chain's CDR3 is CASSLRQGGTEAFF. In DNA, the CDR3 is TGCGCCAGCAGCTTGCGACAGGGCGGCACTGAAGCTTTCTTT. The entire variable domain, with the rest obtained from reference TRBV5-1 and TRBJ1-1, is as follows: KAGVTQTPRYLIKTRGQQVTLSCSPISGHRSVSWYQQTPGQGLQFLFEYFSETQRNKGNFPGRFSGRQFSNSRSEMNVSTLELGDSALYLCASSLRQGGTEAFFGQGTRLTVV.